This TCR beta chain was sequenced in a study of blood T cell repertoires in COVID-19. For the study at large: Whether acute or convalescent, the COVID-19 samples came from the United States, Italy and Spain. The analysed material was cDNA or gDNA that came from T cells, B-cell-depleted T cells, or PBMCs.

Authors' analysis steps: Quantification of nucleated cells was approximated via reference gene primer amplification. Libraries were prepared by immunoSEQ multiplex PCR; TCRdb keeps only in-frame clonotypes and omits some of them. The DNA was the basis for D and trimming; V, J and clone size are from that table. The data show tens of thousands of clones, with about 85% seen just once and around 2.9% held by the top ten. This CDR3 has 14 amino acids. The sample consisted of peripheral blood. The rearrangement joins TRBV21-1 to TRBJ1-6; the listed D gene, TRBD1, was not tested against the DNA. TRBV21-1 is shown as a pseudogene. This clonotype originated in a woman between 50 and 59 years old with active or convalescent COVID-19. The CDR3 is CAIGQGRWGSPLHF. Here the CDR3 DNA reads TGTGCCATTGGACAGGGACGGTGGGGTTCACCCCTCCACTTT.